This T cell receptor (beta chain) was sequenced in a study of T cell responses to AZD1222 COVID-19 vaccine. Whole-study results and caveats: The breadth and depth of Spike-specific TCRs increased once two AZD1222 doses had been given. Nearly half of spike-specific TCRs reportedly target unmutated variant regions. There were repertoire samples only from the period after the peak T cell response.

Only in-frame clones appear in the TCRdb table, and some are missing; sequencing was by immunoSEQ multiplex PCR. The profile covers about 97,000 clones, with about 86% appearing a single time and 1.4% taken by the ten largest. Germline-derived CDR1 and CDR2 are GTSNPN and SVGIG (reference sequence). Trimming left V 0 bases short and J 3 bases short, with 15 bases between. The CDR3 loop spans 15 amino acids. This clone was counted once. The antigen remains unidentified. Sequenced material: peripheral blood, taken on day 0 of AZD1222 vaccination. The clonotype comes from an adult in good health. The chain links TRBV30 to TRBJ2-7; D is possibly TRBD1 or TRBD2 (5 bases each). CDR3 in amino acids: CAWSVLGRAGYEQYF. DNA of the CDR3: TGTGCCTGGAGTGTACTGGGGCGGGCGGGCTACGAGCAGTACTTC.